This paragraph reports one TCR beta chain. What it binds is not known. These data belong to a study of shared clonotypes between healthy human individuals. General study points: Compared with clonotypes that all four donors shared, non-shared clonotypes had lower generation probabilities. Compared with memory subsets, naive subsets generally had larger estimated richness.

Each subset's genomic DNA was shared equally among a number of immunoSEQ plates. When replicate PCRs were run on sorted subsets, they used 200 to 250 ng DNA, 28,000 or so T cell genomes. This table comes from immunoSEQ multiplex PCR, and its TCRdb copy is limited to in-frame clones, with some not included. Here the sample spans roughly 1,100,000 clones, under 80% being singletons. There are 12 residues in the CDR3. Deletions cut 0 bases from V and 7 bases from J, with 6 bases between. Germline CDR1 MNHNY, CDR2 SVGAGI (reference sequence). The specimen sequenced was memory CD4+ T cells sorted from blood. Noted subset: CD45RA-negative fraction. The rearrangement links TRBV6-6 to TRBJ1-1; D is undetermined. This receptor was identified in a man between 18 and 35 years old in good health. The CDR3, as DNA: TGTGCCAGCAGTTACTCGGGGTTTGAAGCTTTCTTT. It specifies CASSYSGFEAFF.